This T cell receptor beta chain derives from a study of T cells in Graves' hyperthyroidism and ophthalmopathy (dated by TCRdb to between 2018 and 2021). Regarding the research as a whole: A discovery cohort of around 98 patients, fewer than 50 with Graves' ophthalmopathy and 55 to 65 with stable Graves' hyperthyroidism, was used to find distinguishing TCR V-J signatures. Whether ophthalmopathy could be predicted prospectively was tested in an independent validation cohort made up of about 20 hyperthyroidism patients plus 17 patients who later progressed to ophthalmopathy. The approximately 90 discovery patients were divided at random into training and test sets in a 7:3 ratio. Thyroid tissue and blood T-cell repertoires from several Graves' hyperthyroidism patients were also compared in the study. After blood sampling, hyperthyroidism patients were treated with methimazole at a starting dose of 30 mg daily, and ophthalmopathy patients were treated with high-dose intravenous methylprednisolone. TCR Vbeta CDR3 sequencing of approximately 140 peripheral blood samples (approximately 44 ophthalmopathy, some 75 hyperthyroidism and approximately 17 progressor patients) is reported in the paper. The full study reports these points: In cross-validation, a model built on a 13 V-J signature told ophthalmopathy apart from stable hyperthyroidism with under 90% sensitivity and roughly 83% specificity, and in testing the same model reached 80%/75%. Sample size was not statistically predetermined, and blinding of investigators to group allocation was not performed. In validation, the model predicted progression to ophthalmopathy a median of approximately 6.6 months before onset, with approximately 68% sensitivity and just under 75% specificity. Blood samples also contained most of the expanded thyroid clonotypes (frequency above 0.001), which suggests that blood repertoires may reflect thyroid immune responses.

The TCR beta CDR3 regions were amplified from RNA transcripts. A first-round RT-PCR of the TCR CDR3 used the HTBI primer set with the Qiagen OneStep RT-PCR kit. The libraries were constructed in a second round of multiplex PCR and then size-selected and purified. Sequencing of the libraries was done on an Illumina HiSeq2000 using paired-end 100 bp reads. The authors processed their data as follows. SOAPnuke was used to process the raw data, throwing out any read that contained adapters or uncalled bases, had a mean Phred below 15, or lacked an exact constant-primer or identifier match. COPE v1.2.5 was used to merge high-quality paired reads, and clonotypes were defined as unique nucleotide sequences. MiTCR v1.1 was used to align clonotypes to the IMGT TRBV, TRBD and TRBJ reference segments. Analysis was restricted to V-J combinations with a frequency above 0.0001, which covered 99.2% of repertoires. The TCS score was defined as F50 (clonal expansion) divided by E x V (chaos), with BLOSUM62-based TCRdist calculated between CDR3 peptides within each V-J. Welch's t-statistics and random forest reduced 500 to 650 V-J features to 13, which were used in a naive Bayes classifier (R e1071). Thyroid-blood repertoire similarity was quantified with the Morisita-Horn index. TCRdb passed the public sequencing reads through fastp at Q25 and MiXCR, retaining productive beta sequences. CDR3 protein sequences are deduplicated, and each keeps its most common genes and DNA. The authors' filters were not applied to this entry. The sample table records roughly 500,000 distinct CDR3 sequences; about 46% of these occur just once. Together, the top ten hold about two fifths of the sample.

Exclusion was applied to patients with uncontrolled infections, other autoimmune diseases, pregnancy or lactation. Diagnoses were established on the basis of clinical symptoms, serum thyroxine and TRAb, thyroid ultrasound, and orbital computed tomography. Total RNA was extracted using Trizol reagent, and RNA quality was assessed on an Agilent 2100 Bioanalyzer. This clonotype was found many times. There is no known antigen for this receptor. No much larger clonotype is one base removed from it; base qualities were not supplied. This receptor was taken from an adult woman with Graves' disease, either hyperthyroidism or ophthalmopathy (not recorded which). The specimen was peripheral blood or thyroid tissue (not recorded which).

The DNA is TGCGCCAGCAGCTTCTTTTCAGAGAATCAGCCCCAGCATTTT. The translation is CASSFFSENQPQHF. The V and J segments used are TRBV5-1 and TRBJ1-5, with no confidently assigned D gene. The CDR3 numbers 14 residues from cysteine through phenylalanine. The sequence is cut down to CDR3 DNA, 42 bases in frame from base 1. The germline V gene sets CDR1 to SGHRS and CDR2 to YFSETQ. Relative to germline, V is 2 bases shorter and J is 4 bases shorter, with 10 bases between their ends.